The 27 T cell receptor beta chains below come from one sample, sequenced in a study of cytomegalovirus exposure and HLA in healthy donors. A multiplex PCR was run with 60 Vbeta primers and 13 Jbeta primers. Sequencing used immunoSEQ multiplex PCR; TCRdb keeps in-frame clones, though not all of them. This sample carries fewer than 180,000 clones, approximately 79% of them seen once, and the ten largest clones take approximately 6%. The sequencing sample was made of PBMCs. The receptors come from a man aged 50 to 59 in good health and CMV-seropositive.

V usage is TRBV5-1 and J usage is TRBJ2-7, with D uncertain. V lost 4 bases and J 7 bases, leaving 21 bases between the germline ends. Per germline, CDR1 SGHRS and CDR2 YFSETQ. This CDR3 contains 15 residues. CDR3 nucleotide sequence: TGCGCCAGCAGCCCACGTCAGACTTCCCCGGTGGAGCAGTACTTC. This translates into CASSPRQTSPVEQYF. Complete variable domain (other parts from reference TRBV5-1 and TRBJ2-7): KAGVTQTPRYLIKTRGQQVTLSCSPISGHRSVSWYQQTPGQGLQFLFEYFSETQRNKGNFPGRFSGRQFSNSRSEMNVSTLELGDSALYLCASSPRQTSPVEQYFGPGTRLTVT.

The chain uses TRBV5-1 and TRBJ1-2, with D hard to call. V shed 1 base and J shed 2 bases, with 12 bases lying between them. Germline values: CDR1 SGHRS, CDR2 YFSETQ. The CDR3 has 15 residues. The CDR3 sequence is CASSLLAGENYGYTF. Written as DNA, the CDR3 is TGCGCCAGCAGCTTGCTTGCAGGCGAAAACTATGGCTACACCTTC.

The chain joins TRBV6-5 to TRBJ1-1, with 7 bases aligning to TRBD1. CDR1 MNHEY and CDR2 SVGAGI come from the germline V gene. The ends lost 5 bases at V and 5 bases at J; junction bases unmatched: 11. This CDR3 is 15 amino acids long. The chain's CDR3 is CASSMRQGTSTEAFF. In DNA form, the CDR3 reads TGTGCCAGCAGTATGCGACAGGGAACTAGTACTGAAGCTTTCTTT.

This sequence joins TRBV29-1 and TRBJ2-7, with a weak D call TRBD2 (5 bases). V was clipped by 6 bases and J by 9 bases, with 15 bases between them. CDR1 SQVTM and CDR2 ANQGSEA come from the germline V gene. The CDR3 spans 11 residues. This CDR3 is CSVADGGGQYF. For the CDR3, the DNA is TGCAGCGTAGCGGACGGAGGCGGGCAGTACTTC.

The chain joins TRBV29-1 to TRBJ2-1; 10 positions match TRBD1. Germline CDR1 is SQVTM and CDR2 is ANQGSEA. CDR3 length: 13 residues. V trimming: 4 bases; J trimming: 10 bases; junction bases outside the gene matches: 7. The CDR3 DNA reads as TGCAGCGTTGTGGGACAGGGGTTTGTCGAGCAGTTCTTC. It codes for CSVVGQGFVEQFF.

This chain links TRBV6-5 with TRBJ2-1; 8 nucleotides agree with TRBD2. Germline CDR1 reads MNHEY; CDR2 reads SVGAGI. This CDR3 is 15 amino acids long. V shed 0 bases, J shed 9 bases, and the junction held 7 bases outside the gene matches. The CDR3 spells CASSYSQGLGIEQFF. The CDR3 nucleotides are TGTGCCAGCAGTTACTCTCAGGGACTAGGGATTGAGCAGTTCTTC.

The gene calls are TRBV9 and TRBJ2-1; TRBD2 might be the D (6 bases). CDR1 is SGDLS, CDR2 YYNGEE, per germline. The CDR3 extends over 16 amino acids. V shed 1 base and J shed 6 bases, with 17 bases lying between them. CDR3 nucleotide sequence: TGTGCCAGCAGCGTACACCCTAGCCGACTAGGCAATGAGCAGTTCTTC. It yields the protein CASSVHPSRLGNEQFF.

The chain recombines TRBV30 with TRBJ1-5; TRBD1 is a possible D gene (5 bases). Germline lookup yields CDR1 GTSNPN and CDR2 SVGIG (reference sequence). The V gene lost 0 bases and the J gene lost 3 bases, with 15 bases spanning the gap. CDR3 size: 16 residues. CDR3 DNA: TGTGCCTGGAGTGTGCGGGGAGGGGTATTCAATCAGCCCCAGCATTTT. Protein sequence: CAWSVRGGVFNQPQHF.

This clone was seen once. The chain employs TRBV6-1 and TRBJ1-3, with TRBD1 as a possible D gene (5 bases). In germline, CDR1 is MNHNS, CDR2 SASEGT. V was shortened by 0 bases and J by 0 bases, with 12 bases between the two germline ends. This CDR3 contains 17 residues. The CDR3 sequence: CASSEARGRYSGNTIYF. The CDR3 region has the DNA TGTGCCAGCAGTGAAGCGCGGGGCCGATACTCTGGAAACACCATATATTTT.

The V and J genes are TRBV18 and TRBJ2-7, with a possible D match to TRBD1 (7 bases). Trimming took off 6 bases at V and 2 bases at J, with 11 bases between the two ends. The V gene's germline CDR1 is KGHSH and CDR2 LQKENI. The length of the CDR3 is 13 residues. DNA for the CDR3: TGTGCCAGCTCCCAGGGGGGAACCTACGAGCAGTACTTC. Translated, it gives CASSQGGTYEQYF.

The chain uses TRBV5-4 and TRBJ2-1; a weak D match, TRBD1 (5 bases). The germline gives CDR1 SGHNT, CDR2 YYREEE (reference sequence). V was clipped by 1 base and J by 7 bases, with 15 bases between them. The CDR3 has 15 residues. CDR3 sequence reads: CASSLPGNSGNEQFF. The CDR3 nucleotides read TGTGCCAGCAGCTTGCCAGGGAATTCCGGGAATGAGCAGTTCTTC.

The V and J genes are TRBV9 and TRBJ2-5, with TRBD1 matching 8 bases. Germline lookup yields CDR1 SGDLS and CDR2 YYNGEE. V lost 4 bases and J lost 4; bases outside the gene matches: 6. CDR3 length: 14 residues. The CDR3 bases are TGTGCCAGCAGCACACCTACAGGGGGAGAGACCCAGTACTTC. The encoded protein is CASSTPTGGETQYF.

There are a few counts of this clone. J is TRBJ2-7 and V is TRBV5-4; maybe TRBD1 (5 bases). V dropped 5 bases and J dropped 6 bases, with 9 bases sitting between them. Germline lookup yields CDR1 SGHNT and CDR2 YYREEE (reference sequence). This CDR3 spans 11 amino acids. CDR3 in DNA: TGTGCCAGCAGTTCCGACAGCGAGCAGTACTTC. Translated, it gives CASSSDSEQYF.

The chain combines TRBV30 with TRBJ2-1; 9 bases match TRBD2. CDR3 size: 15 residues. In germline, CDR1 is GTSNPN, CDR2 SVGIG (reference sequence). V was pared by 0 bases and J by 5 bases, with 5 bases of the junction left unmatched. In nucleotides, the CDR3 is TGTGCCTGGAGTGTGTTTGCGGGAGGGAACAATGAGCAGTTCTTC. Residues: CAWSVFAGGNNEQFF. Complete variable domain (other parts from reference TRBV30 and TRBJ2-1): SQTIHQWPATLVQPVGSPLSLECTVEGTSNPNLYWYRQAAGRGLQLLFYSVGIGQISSEVPQNLSASRPQDRQFILSSKKLLLSDSGFYLCAWSVFAGGNNEQFFGPGTRLTVL.

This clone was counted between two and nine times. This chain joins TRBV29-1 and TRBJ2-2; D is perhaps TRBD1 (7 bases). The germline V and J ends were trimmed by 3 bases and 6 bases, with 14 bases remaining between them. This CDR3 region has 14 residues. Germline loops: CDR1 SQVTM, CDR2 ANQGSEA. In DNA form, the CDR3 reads TGCAGCGTTGATCAGGGGGGCGGGTCCGGGGAGCTGTTTTTT. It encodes CSVDQGGGSGELFF.

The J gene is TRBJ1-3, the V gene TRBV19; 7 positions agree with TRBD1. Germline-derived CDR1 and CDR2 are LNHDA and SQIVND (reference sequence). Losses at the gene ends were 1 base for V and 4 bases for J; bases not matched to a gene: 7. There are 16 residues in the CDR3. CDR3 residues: CASSIALQGSGNTIYF. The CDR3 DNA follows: TGTGCCAGTAGTATAGCCCTACAGGGGTCCGGAAACACCATATATTTT.

The CDR3 protein is CASSLGGGEGEKLFF. CDR3 sequence (DNA): TGTGCCAGCAGCTTAGGAGGGGGCGAGGGTGAAAAACTGTTTTTT. The chain couples TRBV11-2 to TRBJ1-4; 7 nucleotides agree with TRBD1. This CDR3 is 15 amino acids long. Germline assignment: CDR1 SGHAT and CDR2 FQNNGV. V dropped 1 base and J dropped 7; count of bases not matched to a gene: 6.

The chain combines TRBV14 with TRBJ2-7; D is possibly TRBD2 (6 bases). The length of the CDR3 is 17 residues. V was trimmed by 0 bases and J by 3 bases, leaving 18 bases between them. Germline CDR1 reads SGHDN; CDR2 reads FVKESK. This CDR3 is CASSQDSYREPLYEQYF. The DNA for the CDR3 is TGTGCCAGCAGCCAAGATTCCTACCGGGAGCCCCTCTACGAGCAGTACTTC.

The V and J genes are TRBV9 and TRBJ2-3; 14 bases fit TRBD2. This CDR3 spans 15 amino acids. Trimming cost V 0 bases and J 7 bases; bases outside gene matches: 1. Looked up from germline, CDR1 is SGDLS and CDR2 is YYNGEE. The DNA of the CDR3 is TGTGCCAGCAGCGTAGGACTAGCGGGAGGGAATACGCAGTATTTT. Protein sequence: CASSVGLAGGNTQYF.

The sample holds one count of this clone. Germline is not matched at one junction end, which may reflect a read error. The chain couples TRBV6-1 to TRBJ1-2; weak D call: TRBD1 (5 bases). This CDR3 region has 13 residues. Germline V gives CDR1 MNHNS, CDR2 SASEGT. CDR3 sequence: CASSGDRNSGYTF. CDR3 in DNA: TGTGCCAGCAGTGGAGACAGAAACTCTGGCTACACCTTC.

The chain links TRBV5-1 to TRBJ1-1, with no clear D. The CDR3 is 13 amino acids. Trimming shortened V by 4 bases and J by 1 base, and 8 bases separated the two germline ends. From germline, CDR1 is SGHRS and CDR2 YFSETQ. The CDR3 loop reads CASSPLPNTEAFF. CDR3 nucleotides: TGCGCCAGCAGCCCACTTCCGAACACTGAAGCTTTCTTT.

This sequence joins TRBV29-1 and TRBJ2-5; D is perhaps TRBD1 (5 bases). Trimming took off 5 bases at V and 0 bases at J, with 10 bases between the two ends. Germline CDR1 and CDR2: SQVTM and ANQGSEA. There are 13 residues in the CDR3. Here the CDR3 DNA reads TGCAGCGTTTCCGAACAGGACCAAGAGACCCAGTACTTC. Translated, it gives CSVSEQDQETQYF. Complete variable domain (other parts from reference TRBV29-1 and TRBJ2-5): SAVISQKPSRDICQRGTSLTIQCQVDSQVTMMFWYRQQPGQSLTLIATANQGSEATYESGFVIDKFPISRPNLTFSTLTVSNMSPEDSSIYLCSVSEQDQETQYFGPGTRLLVL.

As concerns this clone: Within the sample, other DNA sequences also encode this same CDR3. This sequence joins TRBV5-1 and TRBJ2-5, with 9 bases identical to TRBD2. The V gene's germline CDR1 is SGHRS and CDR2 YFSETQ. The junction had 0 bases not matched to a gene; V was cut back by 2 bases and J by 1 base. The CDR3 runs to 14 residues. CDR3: CASSLAGGQETQYF. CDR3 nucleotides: TGCGCCAGCAGCTTAGCGGGAGGCCAAGAGACCCAGTACTTC.

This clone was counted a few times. In DNA, the CDR3 is TGTGCCAGCTCAGTAGACAGAAGTTCAGGAAACACCATATATTTT. Its translation: CASSVDRSSGNTIYF. J is TRBJ1-3 and V is TRBV18; TRBD1 is a possible D gene (5 bases). V gave up 5 bases and J gave up 4 bases, with 15 bases separating them. Germline V gives CDR1 KGHSH, CDR2 LQKENI. The CDR3 has 15 residues.

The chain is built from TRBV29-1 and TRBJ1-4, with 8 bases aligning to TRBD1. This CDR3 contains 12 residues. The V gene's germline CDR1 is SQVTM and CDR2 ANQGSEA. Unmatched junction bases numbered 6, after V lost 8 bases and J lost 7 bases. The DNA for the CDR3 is TGCAGCATCAGAACAGGGGGTGAAAAACTGTTTTTT. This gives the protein CSIRTGGEKLFF.

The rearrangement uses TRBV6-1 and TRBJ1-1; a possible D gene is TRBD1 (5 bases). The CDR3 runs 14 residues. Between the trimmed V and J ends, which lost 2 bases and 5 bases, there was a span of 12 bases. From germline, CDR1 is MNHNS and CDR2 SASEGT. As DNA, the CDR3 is TGTGCCAGCAGTGAAAAGGCCAGGGCGACTGAAGCTTTCTTT. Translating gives CASSEKARATEAFF.

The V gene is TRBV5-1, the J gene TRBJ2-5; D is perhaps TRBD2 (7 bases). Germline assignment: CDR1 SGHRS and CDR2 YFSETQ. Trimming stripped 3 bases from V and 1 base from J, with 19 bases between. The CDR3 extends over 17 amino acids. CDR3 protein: CASSSSGASGFQETQYF. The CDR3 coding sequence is TGCGCCAGCAGCTCCTCGGGGGCTAGCGGCTTCCAAGAGACCCAGTACTTC.